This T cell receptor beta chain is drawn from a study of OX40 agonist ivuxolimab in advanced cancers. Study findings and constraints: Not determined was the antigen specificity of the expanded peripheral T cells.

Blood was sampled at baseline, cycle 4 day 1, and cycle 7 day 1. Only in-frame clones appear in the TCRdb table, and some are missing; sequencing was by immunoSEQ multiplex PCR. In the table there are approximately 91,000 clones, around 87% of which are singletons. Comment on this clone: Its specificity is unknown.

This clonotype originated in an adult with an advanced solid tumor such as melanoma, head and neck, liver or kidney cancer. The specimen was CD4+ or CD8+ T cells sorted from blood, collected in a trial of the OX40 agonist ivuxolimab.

This CDR3 reads CASSFLPGQGTGNTIYF. The CDR3 DNA reads as TGCGCCAGCAGCTTTCTCCCCGGACAGGGAACGGGAAACACCATATATTTT. The V call is TRBV5-1, the J call TRBJ1-3, with 8 nucleotides matching TRBD1. This CDR3 is 17 amino acids long. The J segment lost 4 bases and the V segment lost 2 bases, leaving 11 bases of the junction unmatched. Germline V lookup: CDR1 SGHRS, CDR2 YFSETQ. Looking up the rest from reference TRBV5-1 and TRBJ1-3 gives the full variable domain: KAGVTQTPRYLIKTRGQQVTLSCSPISGHRSVSWYQQTPGQGLQFLFEYFSETQRNKGNFPGRFSGRQFSNSRSEMNVSTLELGDSALYLCASSFLPGQGTGNTIYFGEGSWLTVV.